This paragraph reports one T cell receptor beta chain. Its target is not known. A read error may account for a junction end that differs from germline. The data belong to a study of vaccination effects on CD4 cells after COVID-19. Clones were sequenced by immunoSEQ multiplex PCR, and TCRdb holds only the in-frame ones, with some missing. The sample has approximately 83,000 clones, roughly 80% seen once. Expansion with viral peptide pools was applied to antigen-specific CD4+ T cells by the ViraFEST assay prior to sequencing. Subsequent to less than 13 days of culture, CD4+ T cells were isolated. Everyone in the study got two shots of either the BNT162b2 or mRNA-1273 vaccine. Study findings and constraints: Convalescent patients were scarce, and early post-infection timepoints were absent.

Source: CD4+ T cells from PBMCs cultured with HCoV-OC43 spike peptides, taken after COVID-19 vaccination. The subset is: HCoV-OC43 spike overlapping peptide pool stimulation. The sequence came from a human donor who received a COVID-19 vaccine.

The CDR3: CASSLVDQGLNTEAFF. The CDR3 nucleotides are TGTGCCAGCTCACTTGTCGATCAGGGTTTGAATACTGAAGCTTTCTTT. V is TRBV18 and J is TRBJ1-1, with D perhaps matching TRBD1 (5 bases). The CDR3 is 16 residues long. Germline CDR1 is KGHSH and CDR2 is LQKENI.